The 29 T cell receptor beta chains in this list originate from one sample, sequenced in a study of T cell responses to AZD1222 COVID-19 vaccine. TCRdb's table, derived via immunoSEQ multiplex PCR, lists solely in-frame clones and lacks some. Altogether around 120,000 clones are present, 80% to 90% being singletons, with the ten largest covering around 10%. Sequenced material: peripheral blood, taken on day 0 of MenACWY control vaccination. These receptors all come from an adult in good health.

The V gene is TRBV5-5, the J gene TRBJ1-3; TRBD1 matches 9 bases. CDR1 SGHKS and CDR2 YYEKEE come from the germline V gene (reference sequence). The CDR3 is 20 residues long. Trimming took 1 base from V and 1 from J; bases not matched to a gene: 15. The CDR3 reads CASSLFRDRVEPGSGNTIYF. Here the CDR3 DNA reads TGTGCCAGCAGCTTGTTTCGGGACAGGGTGGAACCGGGGTCTGGAAACACCATATATTTT.

This sequence joins TRBV4-1 and TRBJ1-1; 9 nucleotides match TRBD1. Germline V gene sequence: CDR1 MGHRA, CDR2 YSYEKL. After removal of 2 bases from V and 4 bases from J, the junction contained 8 bases not matched to a gene. The CDR3 runs to 16 residues. Written as DNA, the CDR3 is TGCGCCAGCAGCCAACCGGACAGGGGAGGGGGCACTGAAGCTTTCTTT. Translated: CASSQPDRGGGTEAFF.

The rearrangement uses TRBV11-3 and TRBJ2-1, with TRBD2 matching over 11 bases. The V gene end was trimmed by 5 bases and the J gene end by 4 bases; junction bases not matched to a gene: 1. Germline assignment: CDR1 SGHNT and CDR2 YENEEA. The CDR3 spans 14 residues. The chain's CDR3 is CASSGTSGYNEQFF. The CDR3 DNA follows: TGTGCCAGCAGCGGGACTAGCGGATACAATGAGCAGTTCTTC.

To note about this clone: A read error may produce the germline difference seen at one junction end. The chain couples TRBV2 to TRBJ1-4; possibly TRBD1 for D (6 bases). CDR3 length equals 13 residues. In germline, CDR1 is SNHLY, CDR2 FYNNEI. The CDR3 DNA sequence: TGTGCCAGCAGTGAAGCGCTCGGGGGGCGTATGGGGTTT. Translated: CASSEALGGRMGF.

J is TRBJ2-5 and V is TRBV4-3, with TRBD1 matching 10 bases. The CDR3 spans 15 residues. The V gene's germline CDR1 is LGHNA and CDR2 YSLEER. The ends lost 4 bases at V and 6 bases at J; junction bases unmatched: 8. The CDR3 DNA follows: TGCGCCAGCAGCCTCTCCGGACAGGGGGTTAAGACCCAGTACTTC. Protein: CASSLSGQGVKTQYF.

The chain employs TRBV28 and TRBJ1-3; a possible D gene is TRBD1 (5 bases). This CDR3 has 18 amino acids. V lost 2 bases and J 0 bases, leaving 17 bases between the germline ends. Germline CDR1 and CDR2: MDHEN and SYDVKM. The CDR3 here is CASSLSFGTAASGNTIYF. In DNA form, the CDR3 reads TGTGCCAGCAGTTTAAGTTTCGGGACCGCCGCCTCTGGAAACACCATATATTTT.

The count of this clone is one. This sequence joins TRBV2 and TRBJ1-6; no reliable D call. The germline CDR1 and CDR2 sequences are SNHLY and FYNNEI. This CDR3 is built from 15 residues. The V end was cut by 6 bases, the J end by 2 bases, with 11 bases between. CDR3 coding DNA: TGTGCCAGCAGCAACATCCAGCCCTATAATTCACCCCTCCACTTT. Protein sequence: CASSNIQPYNSPLHF.

This chain connects TRBV2 to TRBJ2-5, with 15 bases fitting TRBD2. J gave up 13 bases and V 4 bases, and 1 base lay outside the gene matches. CDR1 and CDR2 from the germline V gene are SNHLY and FYNNEI. The CDR3 covers 12 residues. CDR3 sequence: CASSGTSGRGYF. DNA of the CDR3: TGTGCCAGCAGTGGGACTAGCGGGAGGGGGTACTTC.

This clone has a handful of counts. V and J are TRBV28 and TRBJ1-1; 7 positions match TRBD1. Germline CDR1 reads MDHEN; CDR2 reads SYDVKM. This CDR3 is built from 16 residues. V lost 2 bases to trimming and J lost 0 bases; unmatched junction nucleotides: 6. The CDR3, as DNA: TGTGCCAGCAGTTTAAGGGACAGACTATTGAACACTGAAGCTTTCTTT. Its translation is CASSLRDRLLNTEAFF.

The chain recombines TRBV9 with TRBJ2-3, with TRBD1 matching over 7 bases. V gave up 3 bases and J gave up 0 bases; unmatched junction bases: 4. The CDR3 loop spans 15 amino acids. In germline, CDR1 is SGDLS, CDR2 YYNGEE. The CDR3 region is CASSDTGASTDTQYF. CDR3 nucleotide sequence: TGTGCCAGCAGCGACACAGGGGCTAGCACAGATACGCAGTATTTT.

The chain uses TRBV19 and TRBJ2-1, with D possibly TRBD2 on 6 matching bases. The V end lost 9 bases, the J end lost 0 bases, and 21 bases lay between the germline ends. The CDR3 has 17 amino acids. The germline V gene encodes CDR1 LNHDA and CDR2 SQIVND (reference sequence). Written as DNA, the CDR3 is TGTGCCAGCAAGGCGGCCGTCGGGGGAAGCTCCTACAATGAGCAGTTCTTC. Protein sequence: CASKAAVGGSSYNEQFF.

The V call is TRBV7-3, the J call TRBJ2-1; 11 nucleotides align to TRBD2. The CDR3 runs 15 residues. J lost 9 bases, V lost 5 bases, and 9 bases had no gene match. CDR1 is SGHTA and CDR2 is FQGTGA in the germline V gene. The CDR3 sequence: CASSPKTSGTGEQFF. The DNA for the CDR3 is TGTGCCAGCAGCCCGAAGACTAGCGGGACTGGTGAGCAGTTCTTC.

The chain employs TRBV2 and TRBJ1-5, with D unresolved. Germline assignment: CDR1 SNHLY and CDR2 FYNNEI. The CDR3 totals 18 residues. Between the trimmed V and J ends, which lost 1 base and 0 bases, there was a span of 16 bases. DNA of the CDR3: TGTGCCAGCAGTGAAGGGGCTTTCGAGGGCTATAGCAATCAGCCCCAGCATTTT. It specifies CASSEGAFEGYSNQPQHF.

The chain combines TRBV20-1 with TRBJ1-2; 7 bases align to TRBD1. In germline, CDR1 is DFQATT, CDR2 SNEGSKA (reference sequence). The CDR3 loop spans 14 amino acids. J lost 4 bases, V lost 3 bases, and 8 bases had no gene match. This CDR3 is CSASTQGSGYGYTF. CDR3 DNA: TGCAGTGCTAGTACACAGGGGTCAGGCTATGGCTACACCTTC.

The chain recombines TRBV4-2 with TRBJ2-2, with 10 bases matching TRBD1. J gave up 1 base and V 3 bases, and 5 bases lay outside the gene matches. This CDR3 has 17 residues. Per the germline V gene, CDR1 is LGHNA and CDR2 is YNFKEQ. The CDR3 spells CASSHPWTGGNTGELFF. The DNA for the CDR3 is TGTGCCAGCAGCCATCCCTGGACAGGGGGGAACACCGGGGAGCTGTTTTTT.

The CDR3 bases are TGTGCCAGCAGTTACTCAGCGAGGAACTACGAGCAGTACTTC. Encoded protein: CASSYSARNYEQYF. The V and J genes are TRBV6-5 and TRBJ2-7; D is uncertain. The CDR3 runs to 14 residues. The germline CDR1 and CDR2 sequences are MNHEY and SVGAGI. V gave up 0 bases and J gave up 3 bases, with 9 bases separating them.

This clone was picked up one time. The chain recombines TRBV6-1 with TRBJ2-7, with 7 bases lining up with TRBD2. CDR1 is MNHNS, CDR2 SASEGT, per germline. The CDR3 runs to 15 residues. With 0 bases clipped from V and 4 bases from J, the junction kept 6 bases outside the gene matches. The CDR3 DNA follows: TGTGCCAGCAGTGAAGCCCTAGCGGAGGGATACGAGCAGTACTTC. Protein: CASSEALAEGYEQYF.

The chain's CDR3 is CASSLGTIRALGETQYF. The CDR3, as DNA: TGCGCCAGCAGCTTGGGGACGATCCGCGCCCTCGGAGAGACCCAGTACTTC. The chain combines TRBV5-1 with TRBJ2-5; D ambiguous. This CDR3 has 17 amino acids. CDR1 and CDR2 from the germline V gene are SGHRS and YFSETQ. Trimming stripped 0 bases from V and 4 bases from J, with 19 bases between.

This clone has just one count. The CDR3, as DNA: TGCGCCAGCAGTGAGAGTCAGCGGGAGTCTTCCAATGAGCAGTTCTTC. This translates into CASSESQRESSNEQFF. J is TRBJ2-1 and V is TRBV10-1; 8 nucleotides line up with TRBD2. The CDR3 sequence is 16 residues long. Looked up from germline, CDR1 is WNHNN and CDR2 is SYGVQD (reference sequence). The V and J ends lost 2 bases and 6 bases, in that order; junction bases with no gene match: 9.

This clone has only one observation. The rearrangement uses TRBV7-6 and TRBJ2-3; 8 bases align to TRBD1. The length of the CDR3 is 16 residues. Per the germline V gene, CDR1 is SGHVS and CDR2 is FNYEAQ. Trimming took 1 base from V and 2 from J; bases not matched to a gene: 5. CDR3 protein: CASSLGTGRITDTQYF. In DNA form, the CDR3 reads TGTGCCAGCAGCTTAGGGACAGGGCGAATCACAGATACGCAGTATTTT.

V gene TRBV19 combines with J gene TRBJ1-2; D is unclear. Germline assignment: CDR1 LNHDA and CDR2 SQIVND (reference sequence). The V and J ends lost 6 bases and 6 bases respectively, with 11 bases between them. This CDR3 spans 12 amino acids. CDR3 region: CASSRPLDGYTF. In DNA form, the CDR3 reads TGTGCCAGTAGCCGTCCCCTGGATGGCTACACCTTC.

The chain is built from TRBV5-4 and TRBJ1-1, with TRBD1 identical over 11 bases. V lost 4 bases, J lost 3 bases, and 2 bases stayed unmatched. Germline V gene lookup returns CDR1 SGHNT and CDR2 YYREEE (reference sequence). This CDR3 comprises 14 residues. Here the CDR3 DNA reads TGTGCCAGCAGCCGGGGACAGGGGGACACTGAAGCTTTCTTT. Its translation: CASSRGQGDTEAFF.

The CDR3 DNA reads TGTGCCAGCAGCTTAGCCCTAGCCGGGGAGCTGTTTTTT. Its protein is CASSLALAGELFF. The chain is built from TRBV7-3 and TRBJ2-2; D gene ambiguous. V was trimmed by 2 bases and J by 6 bases, leaving 7 bases between them. This CDR3 is 13 amino acids long. Germline V CDR1 and CDR2: SGHTA, FQGTGA.

The chain carries TRBV2 and TRBJ1-1, with D possibly matching TRBD1 (6 bases). The germline gives CDR1 SNHLY, CDR2 FYNNEI. V shed 5 bases and J shed 10 bases, with 11 bases lying between them. This CDR3 region has 11 residues. CDR3 sequence (DNA): TGTGCCAGCAGTAGGGACATCGTAGCTTTCTTT. This gives the protein CASSRDIVAFF.

The chain uses TRBV7-3 and TRBJ1-6; 8 nucleotides agree with TRBD1. CDR1 is SGHTA and CDR2 is FQGTGA in the germline V gene. V lost 2 bases, J lost 10 bases, and 7 bases stayed unmatched. The CDR3 has 15 residues. The CDR3 spells CASSLYGQGSSPLHF. In DNA, the CDR3 is TGTGCCAGCAGCTTATACGGACAGGGTAGCTCACCCCTCCACTTT. Supplemented by reference TRBV7-3 and TRBJ1-6, the full variable domain reads GAGVSQTPSNKVTEKGKYVELRCDPISGHTALYWYRQSLGQGPEFLIYFQGTGAADDSGLPNDRFFAVRPEGSVSTLKIQRTERGDSAVYLCASSLYGQGSSPLHFGNGTRLTVT.

The chain recombines TRBV28 with TRBJ1-4; D is undetermined. Germline values: CDR1 MDHEN, CDR2 SYDVKM. The V end lost 7 bases, the J end lost 0 bases, and 6 bases lay between the germline ends. The CDR3 runs 13 residues. CDR3 region: CASKVATNEKLFF. The CDR3 region has the DNA TGTGCCAGCAAGGTTGCAACTAATGAAAAACTGTTTTTT.

The chain is built from TRBV7-2 and TRBJ2-1, with a possible D match to TRBD1 (6 bases). Germline-derived CDR1 and CDR2 are SGHTA and FQGNSA. Deletions cut 3 bases from V and 9 bases from J, with 12 bases between. This CDR3 has 13 amino acids. The CDR3 DNA is TGTGCCAGCAGCTTCACAGGGTTACTTGAGCAGTTCTTC. Its protein is CASSFTGLLEQFF.

The chain combines TRBV12-3 or TRBV12-4 with TRBJ1-2; D is uncertain. The V end was cut by 7 bases, the J end by 4 bases, with 10 bases between. The CDR3 is made up of 12 amino acids. The CDR3 coding sequence is TGTGCCAGCACCCAGGTTACCTATGGCTACACCTTC. It translates to CASTQVTYGYTF.

The chain recombines TRBV9 with TRBJ2-2; TRBD1 matches at 7 bases. Germline values: CDR1 SGDLS, CDR2 YYNGEE. The junction had 13 bases not matched to a gene; V was cut back by 6 bases and J by 5 bases. The CDR3 consists of 16 residues. Written as DNA, the CDR3 is TGTGCCAGCACCATGTCAGGGGGAACGGGGACCGGGGAGCTGTTTTTT. Protein sequence: CASTMSGGTGTGELFF.